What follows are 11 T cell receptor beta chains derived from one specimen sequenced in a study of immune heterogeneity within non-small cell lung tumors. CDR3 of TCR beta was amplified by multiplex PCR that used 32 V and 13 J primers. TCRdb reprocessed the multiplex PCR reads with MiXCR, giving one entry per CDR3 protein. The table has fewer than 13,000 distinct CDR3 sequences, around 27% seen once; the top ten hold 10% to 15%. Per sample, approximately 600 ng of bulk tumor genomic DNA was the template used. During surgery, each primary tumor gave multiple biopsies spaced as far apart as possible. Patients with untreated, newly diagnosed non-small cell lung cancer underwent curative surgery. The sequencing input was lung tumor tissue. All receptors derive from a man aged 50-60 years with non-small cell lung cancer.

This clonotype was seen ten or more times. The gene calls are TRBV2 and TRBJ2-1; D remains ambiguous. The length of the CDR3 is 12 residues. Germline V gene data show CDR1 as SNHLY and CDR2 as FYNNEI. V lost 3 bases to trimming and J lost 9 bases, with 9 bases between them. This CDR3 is CASSERPGEQFF. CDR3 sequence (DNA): TGTGCCAGCAGTGAGCGCCCCGGTGAGCAGTTCTTC. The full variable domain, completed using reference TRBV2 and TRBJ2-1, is EPEVTQTPSHQVTQMGQEVILRCVPISNHLYFYWYRQILGQKVEFLVSFYNNEISEKSEIFDDQFSVERPDGSNFTLKIRSTKLEDSAMYFCASSERPGEQFFGPGTRLTVL.

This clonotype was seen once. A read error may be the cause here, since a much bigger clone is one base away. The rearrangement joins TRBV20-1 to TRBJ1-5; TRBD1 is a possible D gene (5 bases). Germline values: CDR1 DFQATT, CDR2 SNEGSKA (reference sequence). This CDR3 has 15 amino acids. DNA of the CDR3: TGCAGTGCTAGACGGGGGGATAATAGCAATCAGCCCAAGCATTTT. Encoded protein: CSARRGDNSNQPKHF.

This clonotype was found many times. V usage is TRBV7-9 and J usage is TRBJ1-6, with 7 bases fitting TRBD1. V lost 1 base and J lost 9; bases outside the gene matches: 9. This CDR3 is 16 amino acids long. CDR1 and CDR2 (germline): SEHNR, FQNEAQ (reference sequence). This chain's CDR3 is CASSLGGGSLSSPLHF. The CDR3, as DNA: TGTGCCAGCAGCTTAGGAGGGGGCAGTTTAAGTTCACCCCTCCACTTT.

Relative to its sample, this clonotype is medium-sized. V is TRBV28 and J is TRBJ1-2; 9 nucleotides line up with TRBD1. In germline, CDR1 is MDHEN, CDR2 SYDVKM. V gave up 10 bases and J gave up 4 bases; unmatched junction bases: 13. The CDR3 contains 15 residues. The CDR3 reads CATYLTGGGGYGYTF. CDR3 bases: TGTGCCACCTATCTCACAGGGGGCGGCGGCTATGGCTACACCTTC.

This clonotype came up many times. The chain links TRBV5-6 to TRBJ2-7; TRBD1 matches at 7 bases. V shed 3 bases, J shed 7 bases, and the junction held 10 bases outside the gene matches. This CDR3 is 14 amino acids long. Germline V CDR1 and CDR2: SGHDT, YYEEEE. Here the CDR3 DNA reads TGTGCCAGCAGCTATGGTAGGGGGCATCGGGAGCAGTACTTC. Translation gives CASSYGRGHREQYF.

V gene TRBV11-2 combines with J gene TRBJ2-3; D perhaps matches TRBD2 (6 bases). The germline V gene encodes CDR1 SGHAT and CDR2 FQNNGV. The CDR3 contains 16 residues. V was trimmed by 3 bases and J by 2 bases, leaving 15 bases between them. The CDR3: CASSFGTGSFTDTQYF. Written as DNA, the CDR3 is TGTGCCAGCAGCTTCGGGACTGGCTCGTTCACAGATACGCAGTATTTT.

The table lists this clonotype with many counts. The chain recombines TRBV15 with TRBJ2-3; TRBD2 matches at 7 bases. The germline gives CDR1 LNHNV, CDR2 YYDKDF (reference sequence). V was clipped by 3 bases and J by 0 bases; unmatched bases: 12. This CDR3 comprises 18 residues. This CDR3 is CATSRGLAGDYSTDTQYF. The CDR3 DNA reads TGTGCCACCAGCAGGGGGCTGGCGGGGGATTATAGCACAGATACGCAGTATTTT.

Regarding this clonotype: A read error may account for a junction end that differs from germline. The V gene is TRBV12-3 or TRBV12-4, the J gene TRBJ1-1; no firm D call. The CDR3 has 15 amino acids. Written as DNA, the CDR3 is TGTGTCAGCAGTTATCGTCGGGAACTGAACACTGAAGCTTTCTTT. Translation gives CVSSYRRELNTEAFF.

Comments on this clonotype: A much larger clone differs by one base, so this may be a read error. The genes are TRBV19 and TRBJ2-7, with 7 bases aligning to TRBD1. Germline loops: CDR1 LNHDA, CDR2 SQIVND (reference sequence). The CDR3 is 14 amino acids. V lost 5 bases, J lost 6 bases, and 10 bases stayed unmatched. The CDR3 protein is CASSPNDRVSEQYF. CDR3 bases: TGTGCCAGTAGTCCCAATGACAGGGTGAGCGAGCAGTACTTC.

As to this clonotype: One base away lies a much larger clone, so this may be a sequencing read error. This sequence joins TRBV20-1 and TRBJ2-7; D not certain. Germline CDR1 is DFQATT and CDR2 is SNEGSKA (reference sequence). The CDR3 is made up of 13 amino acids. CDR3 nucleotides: TGCAGTGCTGGAGATTGGAGCACCTACGAGCAGTACTTC. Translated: CSAGDWSTYEQYF.

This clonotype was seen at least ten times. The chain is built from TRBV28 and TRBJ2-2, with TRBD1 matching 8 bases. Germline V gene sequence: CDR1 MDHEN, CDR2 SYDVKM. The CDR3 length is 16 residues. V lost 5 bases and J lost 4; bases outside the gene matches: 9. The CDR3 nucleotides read TGTGCCAGCAGTCCAGACGACAGGGGTTCCACCGGGGAGCTGTTTTTT. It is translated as CASSPDDRGSTGELFF.